These T cell receptor beta chains were read from a single sample in a study of blood T cell repertoires in COVID-19. Assay used: immunoSEQ multiplex PCR; TCRdb lists only in-frame clones, some missing. Counted here are about 50,000 clones, 70% to 85% occurring once; the ten biggest clones make up under 30%. Sequenced material: peripheral blood. These receptor sequences come from a man in his 70s with acute or convalescent COVID-19. Each CDR3 is given with its conserved first and last residue. Fields, in order: D gene, V gene, clone size, J gene, CDR3 DNA, CDR3 protein. A D gene is named only where the DNA matches it firmly. Some rows have no size entry. The others give once, few or many, or a class for an expanded clone.

d_call: TRBD2
v_call: TRBV12-5
clone_size: -
j_call: TRBJ2-3
cdr3_nt: TGTGCTAGTGGTTTTAACATCGGGACTAGCGGGGGGCTACGGACGCAGTATTTT
cdr3_aa: CASGFNIGTSGGLRTQYF

d_call: -
v_call: TRBV5-1
clone_size: -
j_call: TRBJ1-2
cdr3_nt: TGCGCCAGCAGCATAGGAGTCTCGAGAGGCTACACCTTC
cdr3_aa: CASSIGVSRGYTF

d_call: -
v_call: TRBV6-2/TRBV6-3
clone_size: -
j_call: TRBJ2-7
cdr3_nt: TGTGCCAGCAGTTACGGCCCAGGGGCCTACGAGCAGTACTTC
cdr3_aa: CASSYGPGAYEQYF

d_call: -
v_call: TRBV9
clone_size: -
j_call: TRBJ1-1
cdr3_nt: TGTGCCGGGGGGGAGAGAAGTGAAGCTTTCTTT
cdr3_aa: CAGGERSEAFF

d_call: -
v_call: TRBV6-5
clone_size: -
j_call: TRBJ2-7
cdr3_nt: TGTGCCAGCACCAGGTCCTTAGGTTCCTACGAGCAGTACTTC
cdr3_aa: CASTRSLGSYEQYF

d_call: TRBD1
v_call: TRBV6-5
clone_size: once
j_call: TRBJ2-5
cdr3_nt: TGTGCCAGCAGTATGCGGACAGGGAGAGAGACCCAGTACTTC
cdr3_aa: CASSMRTGRETQYF

d_call: TRBD2
v_call: TRBV7-8
clone_size: few
j_call: TRBJ2-1
cdr3_nt: TGTGCCAGCAGCTTAGTATTCACTAGCGCGTACAATGAGCAGTTCTTC
cdr3_aa: CASSLVFTSAYNEQFF

d_call: -
v_call: TRBV13
clone_size: -
j_call: TRBJ1-4
cdr3_nt: TGTGCCAGCAGCTTATTGACCCGGGGGGAAAAACTGTTTTTT
cdr3_aa: CASSLLTRGEKLFF

d_call: -
v_call: TRBV11-3
clone_size: -
j_call: TRBJ2-1
cdr3_nt: TGTGCCAGCAGCTTAGATCAATCAGGGTCTAGCTCCTACAATGAGCAGTTCTTC
cdr3_aa: CASSLDQSGSSSYNEQFF

d_call: TRBD2
v_call: TRBV6-1
clone_size: once
j_call: TRBJ2-3
cdr3_nt: TGTGCCAGCAGTGAATTTAGTAGCGGGAGGTCAGGTACGCAGTATTTT
cdr3_aa: CASSEFSSGRSGTQYF

d_call: TRBD1
v_call: TRBV11-3
clone_size: once
j_call: TRBJ2-2
cdr3_nt: TGTGCCAGCAGCACAGGGGACCGGGAGCTGTTTTTT
cdr3_aa: CASSTGDRELFF

d_call: -
v_call: TRBV30
clone_size: -
j_call: TRBJ2-1
cdr3_nt: TGTGCCTGGAGGCGACAGAGCAATGAGCAGTTCTTC
cdr3_aa: CAWRRQSNEQFF

d_call: -
v_call: TRBV5-1
clone_size: once
j_call: TRBJ2-1
cdr3_nt: TGCGCCAGCAGCTTGGCTCAGGGCTTTAACAATGAGCAGTTCTTC
cdr3_aa: CASSLAQGFNNEQFF

d_call: TRBD1
v_call: TRBV27
clone_size: few
j_call: TRBJ1-5
cdr3_nt: TGTGCCAGCAGTTTACAGGGGGTAAATCAGCCCCAGCATTTT
cdr3_aa: CASSLQGVNQPQHF

d_call: TRBD1
v_call: TRBV15
clone_size: once
j_call: TRBJ2-3
cdr3_nt: TGTGCCACCAGCAGAGAAGGTCGGACAGGGGGTCGCACAGATACGCAGTATTTT
cdr3_aa: CATSREGRTGGRTDTQYF

d_call: TRBD2
v_call: TRBV3-1/TRBV3-2
clone_size: -
j_call: TRBJ2-2
cdr3_nt: TGTGCCAGGCGGGGGGGGGTCCGCACCGGGGAGCTGTTTTTT
cdr3_aa: CARRGGVRTGELFF

d_call: -
v_call: TRBV6-5
clone_size: -
j_call: TRBJ1-2
cdr3_nt: TGTGCCAGCAGTTACCAAGGACGGGAGGGGGGCTACACCTTC
cdr3_aa: CASSYQGREGGYTF

d_call: -
v_call: TRBV20-1
clone_size: -
j_call: TRBJ2-3
cdr3_nt: TGCAGTGCTAGTCAGGGGGGAATAGATACGCAGTATTTT
cdr3_aa: CSASQGGIDTQYF

d_call: TRBD2
v_call: TRBV12-5
clone_size: -
j_call: TRBJ2-2
cdr3_nt: TGTGCTAGTGCCGTTCGGACTAGCGGGAGTGGTGACACCGGGGAGCTGTTTTTT
cdr3_aa: CASAVRTSGSGDTGELFF

d_call: -
v_call: TRBV19
clone_size: -
j_call: TRBJ1-2
cdr3_nt: TGTGCCAGTAGTATACCGACAGGAAGGCCGTATGGCTACACCTTC
cdr3_aa: CASSIPTGRPYGYTF

d_call: TRBD1
v_call: TRBV27
clone_size: once
j_call: TRBJ1-5
cdr3_nt: TGTGCCAGCAGTTCCTCGCTGACAGGGGGCCGTTTTAATCAGCCCCAGCATTTT
cdr3_aa: CASSSSLTGGRFNQPQHF

d_call: TRBD1
v_call: TRBV9
clone_size: -
j_call: TRBJ1-1
cdr3_nt: TGTGCCAGCAGCGCCGGGACAGACACTGAAGCTTTCTTT
cdr3_aa: CASSAGTDTEAFF

d_call: -
v_call: TRBV7-9
clone_size: -
j_call: TRBJ1-2
cdr3_nt: TGTGCCAGCAGCTTTACAGGGTATGGCTACACCTTC
cdr3_aa: CASSFTGYGYTF

d_call: TRBD2
v_call: TRBV6-4
clone_size: -
j_call: TRBJ2-3
cdr3_nt: TGTGCCAGCAGTGTGGGGACTAGCGGGATAGGCACAGATACGCAGTATTTT
cdr3_aa: CASSVGTSGIGTDTQYF

d_call: TRBD1
v_call: TRBV19
clone_size: -
j_call: TRBJ2-2
cdr3_nt: TGTGCCAGCGGTCCGGGACAGGGGGCGACCGGGGAGCTGTTTTTT
cdr3_aa: CASGPGQGATGELFF

d_call: TRBD2
v_call: TRBV19
clone_size: many
j_call: TRBJ2-2
cdr3_nt: TGTGCCAGTAGTATAGGGACTAGAGGCGGGGAGCTGTTTTTT
cdr3_aa: CASSIGTRGGELFF

d_call: TRBD2
v_call: TRBV6-5
clone_size: few
j_call: TRBJ2-2
cdr3_nt: TGTGCCAGCAGCAAGCGGGGGGGGCTTCCCGGGGAGCTGTTTTTT
cdr3_aa: CASSKRGGLPGELFF

d_call: TRBD2
v_call: TRBV3-1/TRBV3-2
clone_size: once
j_call: TRBJ2-2
cdr3_nt: TGTGCCAGCAGCCAAAACGGACTAGCGGGAGTTCGAACCGGGGAGCTGTTTTTT
cdr3_aa: CASSQNGLAGVRTGELFF

d_call: -
v_call: TRBV2
clone_size: -
j_call: TRBJ2-5
cdr3_nt: TGTGCCAGCAGCTGGACATTTCGGGAGACCCAGTACTTC
cdr3_aa: CASSWTFRETQYF

d_call: TRBD2
v_call: TRBV3-1/TRBV3-2
clone_size: -
j_call: TRBJ2-7
cdr3_nt: TGTGCCAGCAGCCTTAAAGCGGGAGGGATTCCCTACGAGCAGTACTTC
cdr3_aa: CASSLKAGGIPYEQYF

d_call: -
v_call: TRBV28
clone_size: few
j_call: TRBJ1-3
cdr3_nt: TGTGCCAGCAGCCACCAAAGGGGGAAATCTGGAAACACCATATATTTT
cdr3_aa: CASSHQRGKSGNTIYF

d_call: TRBD1
v_call: TRBV12-3/TRBV12-4
clone_size: -
j_call: TRBJ1-1
cdr3_nt: TGTGCCAGCAGGACAGGGGCGGACACTGAAGCTTTCTTT
cdr3_aa: CASRTGADTEAFF

d_call: TRBD1
v_call: TRBV4-2
clone_size: -
j_call: TRBJ1-2
cdr3_nt: TGTGCCAGCAGCCAAGACCGAGTGGGGACAGGGCTGTTATACAACTATGGCTACACCTTC
cdr3_aa: CASSQDRVGTGLLYNYGYTF

d_call: TRBD2
v_call: TRBV5-1
clone_size: -
j_call: TRBJ2-5
cdr3_nt: TGCGCCAGCAGCAGGAGACTAGCGGAGCTCCAAGAGACCCAGTACTTC
cdr3_aa: CASSRRLAELQETQYF

d_call: -
v_call: TRBV19
clone_size: -
j_call: TRBJ2-7
cdr3_nt: TGTGCCAGTAGTATAGGCCCGGGGGAACTTGGCTACGAGCAGTACTTC
cdr3_aa: CASSIGPGELGYEQYF

d_call: TRBD1
v_call: TRBV19
clone_size: few
j_call: TRBJ1-2
cdr3_nt: TGTGCCAGTAGTATTGAGACAGGGATATCCTATGGCTACACCTTC
cdr3_aa: CASSIETGISYGYTF

d_call: TRBD2
v_call: TRBV19
clone_size: -
j_call: TRBJ2-1
cdr3_nt: TGTGCCAGTAGTTTACCGGGACTAGCGGGAGACCGGGAGCAGTTCTTC
cdr3_aa: CASSLPGLAGDREQFF

d_call: TRBD1
v_call: TRBV7-6
clone_size: once
j_call: TRBJ2-5
cdr3_nt: TGTGCCAGCAGCTTAGCAGGGTCAGGACAGGGGGAAGAGACCCAGTACTTC
cdr3_aa: CASSLAGSGQGEETQYF

d_call: TRBD2
v_call: TRBV12-5
clone_size: -
j_call: TRBJ2-1
cdr3_nt: TGTGCTAGTGCCTCTAGCGGGGGGTACAATGAGCAGTTCTTC
cdr3_aa: CASASSGGYNEQFF

d_call: -
v_call: TRBV27
clone_size: -
j_call: TRBJ2-7
cdr3_nt: TGTGCCAGCAGTTTGGGTAGAGGTTCCTACGAGCAGTACTTC
cdr3_aa: CASSLGRGSYEQYF

d_call: TRBD1
v_call: TRBV2
clone_size: -
j_call: TRBJ1-4
cdr3_nt: TGTGCCAGCAGGGGGACAGCCGCAACTAATGAAAAACTGTTTTTT
cdr3_aa: CASRGTAATNEKLFF

d_call: -
v_call: TRBV7-3
clone_size: -
j_call: TRBJ2-7
cdr3_nt: TGTGCCAGCAGCTTTTCCCCATCCTACGAGCAGTACTTC
cdr3_aa: CASSFSPSYEQYF

d_call: TRBD1
v_call: TRBV29-1
clone_size: -
j_call: TRBJ2-5
cdr3_nt: TGCAGCGCTAGGGACAGGTTGGAGGAGACCCAGTACTTC
cdr3_aa: CSARDRLEETQYF

d_call: -
v_call: TRBV7-3
clone_size: -
j_call: TRBJ2-6
cdr3_nt: TGTGCCAGCAGCCCACAGGTAGTCTCTGGGGCCAACGTCCTGACTTTC
cdr3_aa: CASSPQVVSGANVLTF

d_call: -
v_call: TRBV6-1
clone_size: -
j_call: TRBJ2-7
cdr3_nt: TGTGCCAGCAGTGAACAGGGCCTGACCTACGAGCAGTACTTC
cdr3_aa: CASSEQGLTYEQYF

d_call: -
v_call: TRBV6-5
clone_size: -
j_call: TRBJ1-2
cdr3_nt: TGTGCCAGCAGCTCCTTTTGGGGGCGCTTGGATGGCTACACCTTC
cdr3_aa: CASSSFWGRLDGYTF

d_call: TRBD1
v_call: TRBV13
clone_size: -
j_call: TRBJ2-1
cdr3_nt: TGTGCCAGCAGCCTCTTTAAGGGGGCGGGCTACAATGAGCAGTTCTTC
cdr3_aa: CASSLFKGAGYNEQFF

d_call: -
v_call: TRBV27
clone_size: many
j_call: TRBJ1-1
cdr3_nt: TGTGCCAGCAGTTTAGCTGCAGGACTCAACACTGAAGCTTTCTTT
cdr3_aa: CASSLAAGLNTEAFF

d_call: TRBD2
v_call: TRBV25-1
clone_size: -
j_call: TRBJ2-1
cdr3_nt: TGTGCCAGCAGTGAATTGGGGACTAGCGGGTCACAGGAGCAGTTCTTC
cdr3_aa: CASSELGTSGSQEQFF

d_call: -
v_call: TRBV29-1
clone_size: -
j_call: TRBJ2-1
cdr3_nt: TGCAGCGTGGCAGGGGCCATGTCCTACAATGAGCAGTTCTTC
cdr3_aa: CSVAGAMSYNEQFF